This T cell receptor (beta chain) was documented in a study of OX40 agonist ivuxolimab in advanced cancers. In the study overall: Ivuxolimab, which targeted the costimulatory receptor OX40 (CD134), was an agonistic, fully human IgG2 monoclonal antibody. The monotherapy dose-escalation portion (N of about 47 patients) of the phase I ivuxolimab trial is reported in the paper. In the dose-escalation cohort, 65% to 90% of patients were male, and the mean age was approximately 60 years, with a range of roughly 20 to 80. The purpose of peripheral TCRbeta sequencing was to test whether ivuxolimab changed TCR sequence diversity and led to clonal T-cell expansion. Partial responses occurred in three dose-escalation patients, of whom one had hepatocellular carcinoma and two had cutaneous melanoma. Intravenous ivuxolimab was administered to patients every 2 weeks at six dose levels: 0.01, 0.1, 0.3, 1.5, 3 and 10 mg/kg. Of the 50 to 55 dose-escalation patients, hepatocellular carcinoma was present in about 20, melanoma in approximately 15, renal cell carcinoma in 9 and head and neck cancer in 9. Patients were allowed to have had prior anti-PD-1, anti-PD-L1 or anti-CTLA-4 therapy, and 30% to 40% of the dose-escalation patients had previously received checkpoint inhibitors. What the authors observed across the whole study: At doses from 0.1 to 3.0 mg/kg, clonal expansion was seen in both CD4+ and CD8+ blood T cells between baseline and week 6. The antigen specificity of the clonally expanded peripheral T cells was not determined. After ivuxolimab, more expanded clones were found on average in CD8+ T cells than in CD4+ T cells. Low levels of normalized T-cell clonal expansion were also seen in some nonresponding patients. Partial responders in the 0.1-3.0 mg/kg groups had among the lowest normalized peripheral clonal expansion, especially among CD8+ T cells.

Comments on this clone: Its binding antigen is unknown. Nothing much larger sits one base from this clone, and base qualities are not available.

Reading the germline V gene gives CDR1 SQVTM and CDR2 ANQGSEA. The CDR3 sequence holds 14 residues, the cysteine and phenylalanine included. The DNA shown is the 42-base CDR3, in frame from base 1. Relative to germline, V is 0 bases shorter and J is 2 bases shorter, with 10 bases between their ends. Patients with a history of autoimmune disease or receiving systemic immunosuppression were excluded from the trial. In every dose cohort, peripheral blood was drawn for TCR sequencing at baseline, cycle 4 day 1, and cycle 7 day 1. The samples were taken from a phase I, first-in-human, multicenter, open-label dose-escalation trial of ivuxolimab. Adults with locally advanced or metastatic head and neck squamous cell, hepatocellular, melanoma or renal cell carcinoma were enrolled in the trial. Before TCR sequencing, CD4+ and CD8+ T cells were separately sorted from peripheral blood. For sequencing of the TCRbeta CDR3 region, genomic DNA was extracted from the sorted cells. The immunoSEQ Assay was used to sequence the TCRbeta CDR3 regions. The table was pulled from immuneACCESS by TCRdb, which kept in-frame rearrangements only. Such tables lose some clones; where checked, under half of the loss comes from unresolved V genes, and the rest has no known cause. This sample is represented by 90,000 to 100,000 clones; 70% to 90% of them were singletons. The ten largest make up 0.79% of the sample.

The sequence was obtained from an adult with an advanced solid tumor such as melanoma, head and neck, liver or kidney cancer. The material was CD4+ or CD8+ T cells sorted from blood, obtained in a trial of the OX40 agonist ivuxolimab. Recombination linked TRBV29-1 to TRBJ1-2; the D gene identity is not certain. The CDR3 region: CSVEDRGGNYGYTF. DNA sequence: TGCAGCGTTGAAGATCGGGGAGGGAACTATGGCTACACCTTC.